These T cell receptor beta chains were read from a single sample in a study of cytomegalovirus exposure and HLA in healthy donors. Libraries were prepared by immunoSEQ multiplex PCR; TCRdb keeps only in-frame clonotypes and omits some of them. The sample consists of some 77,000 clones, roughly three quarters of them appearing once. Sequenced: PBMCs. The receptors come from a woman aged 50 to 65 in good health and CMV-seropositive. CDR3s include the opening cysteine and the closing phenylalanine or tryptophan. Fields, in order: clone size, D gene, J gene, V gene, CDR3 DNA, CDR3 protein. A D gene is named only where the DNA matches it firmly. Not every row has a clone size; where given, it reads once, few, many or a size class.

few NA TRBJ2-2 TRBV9 TGTGCCAGCAGCCCCTCTGCGGGATACACCGGGGAGCTGTTTTTT CASSPSAGYTGELFF
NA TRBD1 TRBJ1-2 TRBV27 TGTGCCAGCAGTTCCACTTGGACAGGGGGCCGCTACACCTTC CASSSTWTGGRYTF
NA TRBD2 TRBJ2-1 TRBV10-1 TGCGCCAGCAGTGAAGCGGCTAGCGGGAAGGTGGCCTATGAGCAGTTCTTC CASSEAASGKVAYEQFF
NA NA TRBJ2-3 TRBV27 TGTGCCAGCAGTCTACTCAGCACAGATACGCAGTATTTT CASSLLSTDTQYF
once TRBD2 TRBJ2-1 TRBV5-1 TGCGGTTCGAGTTTAGCGGGGGTGTCCTACAATGAGCAGTTCTTC CGSSLAGVSYNEQFF
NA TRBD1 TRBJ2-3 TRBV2 TGTGCCAGCAGCCAGGGGGCAAGAGGCACAGATACGCAGTATTTT CASSQGARGTDTQYF
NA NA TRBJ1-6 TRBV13 TGTGCCAGCAGCTTAAGCGGGTATGGATATAATTCACCCCTCCACTTT CASSLSGYGYNSPLHF
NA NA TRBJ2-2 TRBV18 TGTGCCAGTCACCCCAGAAACACCGGGGAGCTGTTTTTT CASHPRNTGELFF
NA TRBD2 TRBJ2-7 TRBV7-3 TGTGCCAGCAGCCTACATGGGGGGGGAACCTACGAGCAGTACTTC CASSLHGGGTYEQYF
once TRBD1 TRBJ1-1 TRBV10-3 TGTGCCATCAGTGAGGGCAGGGGGCAGGGTTTCTTT CAISEGRGQGFF
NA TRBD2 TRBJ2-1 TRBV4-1 TGCGCCAGCAGCCTCCTGCCCTTTACTAGCGGCCGTAGGTTCTTC CASSLLPFTSGRRFF
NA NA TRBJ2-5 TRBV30 TGTGCCTGGAGTGATAGGGGGAACATTGAGACCCAGTACTTC CAWSDRGNIETQYF
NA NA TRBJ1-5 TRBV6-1 TGTGCCAGCAGTCCACAAAAGGCAGGGAATCAGCCCCAGCATTTT CASSPQKAGNQPQHF
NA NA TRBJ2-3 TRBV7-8 TGTGCCAGCAGCTCGAGGGTGGATACGCAGTATTTT CASSSRVDTQYF
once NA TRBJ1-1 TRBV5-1 TGCGCCAGCAGCTTGAACACCGACACTGAAGCTTTCTTT CASSLNTDTEAFF
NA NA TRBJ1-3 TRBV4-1 TGCGCCAGCAGCTCGCTGGGGGCTAAAGAAAACACCATATATTTT CASSSLGAKENTIYF
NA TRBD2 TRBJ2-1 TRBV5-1 TGCGCCACCCGACCCGGGGGGTTAAATGAGCAGTTCTTC CATRPGGLNEQFF
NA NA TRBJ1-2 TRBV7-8 TGTGCCAGCAGCTTAGTCGGGGTGCACTATGGCTACACCTTC CASSLVGVHYGYTF
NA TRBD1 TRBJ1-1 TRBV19 TGTGCCAGTAGTATGGGTCAAAACAGGGGTGAAGCTTTCTTT CASSMGQNRGEAFF
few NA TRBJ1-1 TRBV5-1 TGCGCCAGCACCACATCAGGGCAGGGAGGGAACACTGAAGCTTTCTTT CASTTSGQGGNTEAFF
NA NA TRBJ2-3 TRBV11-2 TGTGCCAGCAGCTTAGCGGGGACAGATACGCAGTATTTT CASSLAGTDTQYF
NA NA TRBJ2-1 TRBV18 TGTGCCAGCTCACCGGCAGGGGAGAATGAGCAGTTCTTC CASSPAGENEQFF
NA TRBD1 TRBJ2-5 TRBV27 TGTGCCAGCAAAACAGGGGCAGAGACCCAGTACTTC CASKTGAETQYF
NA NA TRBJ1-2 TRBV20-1 TGCAGTGCTAGATTAGTCTATGGCTACACCTTC CSARLVYGYTF
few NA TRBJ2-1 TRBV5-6 TGTGCCAGCAGCTTGGCCGGGAATGAGCAGTTCTTC CASSLAGNEQFF
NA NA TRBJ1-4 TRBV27 TGTGCCAGCAGTTTAACCCGCAGGGGTGGTGAAAAACTGTTTTTT CASSLTRRGGEKLFF
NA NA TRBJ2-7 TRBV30 TGTGCCTGGAACAGGGCCCACGAGCAGTACTTC CAWNRAHEQYF
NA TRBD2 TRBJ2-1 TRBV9 TGTGCCAGCAGTCGACGGGGCGGGGGGGCCTACAATGAGCAGTTCTTC CASSRRGGGAYNEQFF
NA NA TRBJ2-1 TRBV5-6 TGTGCCAGCAGCTCAACAGGGCACGCCAGTTATGAGCAGTTCTTC CASSSTGHASYEQFF
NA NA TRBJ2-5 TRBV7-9 TGTGCCAGCAGCCCGGGGATTAAACAAGAGACCCAGTACTTC CASSPGIKQETQYF
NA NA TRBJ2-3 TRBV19 TGTGCCAGTAGCTCGTCAGTCACAGATACGCAGTATTTT CASSSSVTDTQYF
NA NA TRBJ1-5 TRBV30 TGTGCCTGGAGCAGGGTGGGTCAGCCCCAGCATTTT CAWSRVGQPQHF
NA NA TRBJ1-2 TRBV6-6 TGTGCCAGCAGTAATCAGAAAGTTAACTATGGCTACACCTTC CASSNQKVNYGYTF
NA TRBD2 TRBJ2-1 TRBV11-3 TGTGCCAGCAGATCAGAAAGCGGGAGGCTGGACAATGAGCAGTTCTTC CASRSESGRLDNEQFF
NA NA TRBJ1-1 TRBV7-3 TGTGCCAGCAGCTTAAGGGGGGGCCTCACTGAAGCTTTCTTT CASSLRGGLTEAFF
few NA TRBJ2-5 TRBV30 TGTGCCTGGAGTGCCCGGGGGATCCAAGAGACCCAGTACTTC CAWSARGIQETQYF
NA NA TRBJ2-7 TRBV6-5 TGTGCCAGCAGTGACAGTGAGTTCTCCGAGCAGTACTTC CASSDSEFSEQYF
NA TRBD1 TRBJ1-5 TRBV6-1 TGTGCCAGCAGTGAAGTTCGACAGGGGGATCAGCCCCAGCATTTT CASSEVRQGDQPQHF
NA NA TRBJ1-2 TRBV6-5 TGTGCCAGCAGTTACGGGATTAGGGACACCCACTATGGCTACACCTTC CASSYGIRDTHYGYTF
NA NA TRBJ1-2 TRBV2 TGTGCCACCCGAGGTAGGGGCACCTATGGCTACACCTTC CATRGRGTYGYTF
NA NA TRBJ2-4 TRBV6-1 TGTGCCAGCAGTGCAACCGAGGGAAACATTCAGTACTTC CASSATEGNIQYF
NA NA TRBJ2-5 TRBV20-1 TGCAGTGCTAGACAGGATGAGACCCAGTACTTC CSARQDETQYF